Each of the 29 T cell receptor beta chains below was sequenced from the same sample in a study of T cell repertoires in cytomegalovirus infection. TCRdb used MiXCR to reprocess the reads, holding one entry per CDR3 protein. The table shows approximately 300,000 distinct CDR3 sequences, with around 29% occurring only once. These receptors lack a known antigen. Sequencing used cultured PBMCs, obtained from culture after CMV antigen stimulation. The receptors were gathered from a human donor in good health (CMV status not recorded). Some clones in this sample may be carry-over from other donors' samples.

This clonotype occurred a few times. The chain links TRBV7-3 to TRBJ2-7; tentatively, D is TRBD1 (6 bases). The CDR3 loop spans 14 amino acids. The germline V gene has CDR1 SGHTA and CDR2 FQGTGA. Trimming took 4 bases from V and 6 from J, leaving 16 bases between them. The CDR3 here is CASSSLRGTREQYF. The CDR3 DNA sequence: TGTGCCAGCAGCTCCCTCAGGGGAACTCGCGAGCAGTACTTC.

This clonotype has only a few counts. The CDR3 is CATSRGTFNTEAFF. The CDR3 DNA follows: TGTGCCACCAGCAGAGGGACTTTCAACACTGAAGCTTTCTTT. The chain has TRBV15 and TRBJ1-1; D unresolved. This CDR3 contains 14 residues. Germline loops: CDR1 LNHNV, CDR2 YYDKDF (reference sequence). Trimming pared 1 base from V and 2 bases from J, leaving 8 bases between.

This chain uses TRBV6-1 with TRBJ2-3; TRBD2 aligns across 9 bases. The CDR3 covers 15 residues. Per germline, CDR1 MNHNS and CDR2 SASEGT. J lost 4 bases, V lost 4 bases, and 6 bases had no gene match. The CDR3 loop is CASSALAGPADTQYF. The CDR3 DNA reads TGTGCCAGCAGTGCGCTAGCGGGACCGGCAGATACGCAGTATTTT.

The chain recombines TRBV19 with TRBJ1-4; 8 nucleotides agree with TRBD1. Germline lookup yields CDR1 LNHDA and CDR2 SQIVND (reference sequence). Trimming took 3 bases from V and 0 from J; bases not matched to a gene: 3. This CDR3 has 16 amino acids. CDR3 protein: CASSMDREATNEKLFF. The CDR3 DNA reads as TGTGCCAGTAGTATGGACAGGGAGGCAACTAATGAAAAACTGTTTTTT.

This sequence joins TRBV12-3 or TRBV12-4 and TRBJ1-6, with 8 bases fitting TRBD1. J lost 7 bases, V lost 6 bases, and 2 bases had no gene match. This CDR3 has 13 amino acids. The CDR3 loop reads CASSAGGNSPLHF. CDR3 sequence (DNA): TGTGCCAGCAGCGCAGGGGGCAATTCACCCCTCCACTTT.

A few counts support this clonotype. The CDR3: CASSTQGGETQYF. The CDR3 nucleotides are TGTGCCAGCAGCACGCAGGGAGGCGAGACCCAGTACTTC. The rearrangement uses TRBV7-9 and TRBJ2-5, with D perhaps matching TRBD2 (6 bases). V lost 5 bases to trimming and J lost 5 bases, with 12 bases between them. Germline V gives CDR1 SEHNR, CDR2 FQNEAQ (reference sequence). This CDR3 contains 13 residues.

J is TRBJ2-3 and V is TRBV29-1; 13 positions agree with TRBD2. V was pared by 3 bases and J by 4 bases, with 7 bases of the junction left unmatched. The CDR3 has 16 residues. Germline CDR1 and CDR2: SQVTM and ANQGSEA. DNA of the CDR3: TGCAGCGTTGAGGGGGGACTAGCGGGACCCCCAGATACGCAGTATTTT. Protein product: CSVEGGLAGPPDTQYF.

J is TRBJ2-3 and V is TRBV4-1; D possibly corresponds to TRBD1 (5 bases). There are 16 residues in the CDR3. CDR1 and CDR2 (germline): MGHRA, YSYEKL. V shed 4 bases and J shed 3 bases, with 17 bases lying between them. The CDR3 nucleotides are TGCGCCAGCAGCCCTAACACCCCAGGGCGTACAGATACGCAGTATTTT. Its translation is CASSPNTPGRTDTQYF.

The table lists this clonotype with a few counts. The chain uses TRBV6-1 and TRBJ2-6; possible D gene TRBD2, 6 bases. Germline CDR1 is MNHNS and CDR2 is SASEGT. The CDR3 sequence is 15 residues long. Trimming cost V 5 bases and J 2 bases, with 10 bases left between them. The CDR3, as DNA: TGTGCCAGCAGTATAACTAGCCCTGGGGCCAACGTCCTGACTTTC. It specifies CASSITSPGANVLTF.

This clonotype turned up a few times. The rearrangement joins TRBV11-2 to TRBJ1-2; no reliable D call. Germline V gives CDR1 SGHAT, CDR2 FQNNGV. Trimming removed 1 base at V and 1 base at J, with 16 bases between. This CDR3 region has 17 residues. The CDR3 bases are TGTGCCAGCAGCTTAGGTTACGGGTCAGACCTTAACTATGGCTACACCTTC. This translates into CASSLGYGSDLNYGYTF.

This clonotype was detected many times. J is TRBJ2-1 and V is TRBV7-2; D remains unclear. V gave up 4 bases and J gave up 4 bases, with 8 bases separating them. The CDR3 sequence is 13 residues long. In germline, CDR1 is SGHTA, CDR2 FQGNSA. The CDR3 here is CASSYRAYNEQFF. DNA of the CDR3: TGTGCCAGCAGCTACCGGGCATACAATGAGCAGTTCTTC.

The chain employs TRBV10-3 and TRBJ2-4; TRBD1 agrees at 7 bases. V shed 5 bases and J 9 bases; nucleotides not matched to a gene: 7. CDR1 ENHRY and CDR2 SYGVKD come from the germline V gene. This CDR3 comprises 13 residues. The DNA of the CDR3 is TGTGCCATCAGTCCCCGACAGGGCGGCATTCAGTACTTC. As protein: CAISPRQGGIQYF.

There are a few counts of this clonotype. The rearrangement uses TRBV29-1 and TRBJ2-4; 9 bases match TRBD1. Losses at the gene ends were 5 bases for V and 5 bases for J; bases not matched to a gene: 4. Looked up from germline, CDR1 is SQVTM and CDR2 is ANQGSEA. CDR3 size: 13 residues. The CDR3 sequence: CSVRQGGQNIQYF. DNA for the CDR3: TGCAGCGTTCGACAGGGGGGACAAAACATTCAGTACTTC.

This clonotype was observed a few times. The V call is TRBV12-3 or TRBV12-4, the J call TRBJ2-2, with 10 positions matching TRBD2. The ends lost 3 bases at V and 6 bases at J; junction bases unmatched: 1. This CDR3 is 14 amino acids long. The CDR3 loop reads CASSFGTSAGELFF. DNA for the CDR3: TGTGCCAGCAGTTTCGGGACTAGCGCCGGGGAGCTGTTTTTT.

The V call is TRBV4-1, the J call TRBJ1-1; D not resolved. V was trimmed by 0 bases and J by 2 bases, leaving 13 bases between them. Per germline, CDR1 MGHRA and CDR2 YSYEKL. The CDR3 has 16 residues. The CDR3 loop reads CASSQDENILNTEAFF. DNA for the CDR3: TGCGCCAGCAGCCAAGATGAAAACATCTTAAACACTGAAGCTTTCTTT.

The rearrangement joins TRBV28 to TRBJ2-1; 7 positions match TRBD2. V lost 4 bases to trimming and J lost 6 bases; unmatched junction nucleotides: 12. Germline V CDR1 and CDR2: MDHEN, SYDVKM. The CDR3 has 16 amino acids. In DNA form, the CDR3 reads TGTGCCAGCAGTTCGGTTCGGGAGGCCGGGGGCAATGAGCAGTTCTTC. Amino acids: CASSSVREAGGNEQFF.

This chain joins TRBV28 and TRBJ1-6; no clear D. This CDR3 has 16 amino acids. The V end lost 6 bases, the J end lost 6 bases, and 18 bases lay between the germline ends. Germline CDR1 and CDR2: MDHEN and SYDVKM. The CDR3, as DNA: TGTGCCAGCAGACGACATGGTGGGAGACGTAATTCACCCCTCCACTTT. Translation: CASRRHGGRRNSPLHF.

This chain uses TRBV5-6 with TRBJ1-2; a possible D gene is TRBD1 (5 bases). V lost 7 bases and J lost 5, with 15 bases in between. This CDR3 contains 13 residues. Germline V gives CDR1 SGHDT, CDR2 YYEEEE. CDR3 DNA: TGTGCCAGCTCTACCGGGACGGTTTATGGCTACACCTTC. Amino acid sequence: CASSTGTVYGYTF. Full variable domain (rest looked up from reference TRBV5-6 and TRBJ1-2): DAGVTQSPTHLIKTRGQQVTLRCSPKSGHDTVSWYQQALGQGPQFIFQYYEEEERQRGNFPDRFSGHQFPNYSSELNVNALLLGDSALYLCASSTGTVYGYTFGSGTRLTVV.

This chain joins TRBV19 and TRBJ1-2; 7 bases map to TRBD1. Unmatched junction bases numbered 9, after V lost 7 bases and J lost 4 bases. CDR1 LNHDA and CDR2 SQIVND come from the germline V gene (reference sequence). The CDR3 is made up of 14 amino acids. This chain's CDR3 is CASTSGTAAYGYTF. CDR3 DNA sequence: TGTGCCAGTACCTCTGGGACAGCTGCCTATGGCTACACCTTC.

In nucleotides, the CDR3 is TGTGCCAGTAGTGTCTCATGGGGCACCGGGGAGCTGTTTTTT. Encoded protein: CASSVSWGTGELFF. The rearrangement uses TRBV19 and TRBJ2-2; no firm D call. Per the germline V gene, CDR1 is LNHDA and CDR2 is SQIVND (reference sequence). Trimming removed 5 bases at V and 4 bases at J, with 11 bases between. This CDR3 has 14 amino acids.

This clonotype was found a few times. The CDR3 sequence: CASSQSGLAKNIQYF. The CDR3 region has the DNA TGTGCCAGCAGCCAATCGGGGCTAGCCAAAAACATTCAGTACTTC. V is TRBV16 and J is TRBJ2-4; D possibly corresponds to TRBD1 (5 bases). The CDR3 covers 15 residues. The V end lost 0 bases, the J end lost 0 bases, and 6 bases lay between the germline ends. Germline values: CDR1 KGHSY, CDR2 FQNENV.

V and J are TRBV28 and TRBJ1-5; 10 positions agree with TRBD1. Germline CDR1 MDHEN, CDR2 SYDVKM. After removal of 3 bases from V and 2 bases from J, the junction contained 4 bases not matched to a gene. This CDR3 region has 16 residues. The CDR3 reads CASSFGTGDGNQPQHF. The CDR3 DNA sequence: TGTGCCAGCAGTTTCGGGACAGGGGATGGCAATCAGCCCCAGCATTTT.

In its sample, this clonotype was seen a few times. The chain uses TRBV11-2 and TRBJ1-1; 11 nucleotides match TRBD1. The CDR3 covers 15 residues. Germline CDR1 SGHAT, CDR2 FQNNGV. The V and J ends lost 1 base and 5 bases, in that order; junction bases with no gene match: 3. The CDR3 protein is CASSLADRGRTEAFF. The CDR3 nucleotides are TGTGCCAGCAGCTTAGCGGACAGGGGGCGGACTGAAGCTTTCTTT.

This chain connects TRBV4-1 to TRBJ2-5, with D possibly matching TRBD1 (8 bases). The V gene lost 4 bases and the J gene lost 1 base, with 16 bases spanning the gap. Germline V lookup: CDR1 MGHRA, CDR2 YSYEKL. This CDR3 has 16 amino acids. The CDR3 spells CASSRGQGGSQETQYF. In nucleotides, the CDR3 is TGCGCCAGCAGCCGCGGACAGGGAGGGTCCCAAGAGACCCAGTACTTC.

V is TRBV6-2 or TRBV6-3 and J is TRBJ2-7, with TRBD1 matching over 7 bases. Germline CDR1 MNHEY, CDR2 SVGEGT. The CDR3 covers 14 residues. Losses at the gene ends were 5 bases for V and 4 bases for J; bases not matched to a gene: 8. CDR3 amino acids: CASSDRTGHYEQYF. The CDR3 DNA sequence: TGTGCCAGCAGTGACAGGACAGGACATTACGAGCAGTACTTC.

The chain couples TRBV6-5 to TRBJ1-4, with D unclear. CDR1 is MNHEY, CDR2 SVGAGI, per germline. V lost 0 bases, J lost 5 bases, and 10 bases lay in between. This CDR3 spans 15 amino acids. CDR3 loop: CASSYSERKNEKLFF. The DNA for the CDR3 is TGTGCCAGCAGTTACTCAGAGCGGAAAAATGAAAAACTGTTTTTT.

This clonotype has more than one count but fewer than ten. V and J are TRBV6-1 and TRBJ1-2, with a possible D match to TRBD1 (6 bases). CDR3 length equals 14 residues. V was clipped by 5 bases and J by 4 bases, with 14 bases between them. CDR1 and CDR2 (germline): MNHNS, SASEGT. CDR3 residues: CASSYTGQPYGYTF. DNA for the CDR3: TGTGCCAGCAGTTATACAGGACAGCCCTATGGCTACACCTTC.

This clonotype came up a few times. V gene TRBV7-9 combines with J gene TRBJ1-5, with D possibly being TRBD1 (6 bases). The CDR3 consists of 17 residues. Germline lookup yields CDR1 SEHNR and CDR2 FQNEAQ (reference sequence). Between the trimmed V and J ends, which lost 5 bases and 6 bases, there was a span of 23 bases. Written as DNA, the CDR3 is TGTGCCAGCAGCGAAATATTTACACAGGGTCGGGGTCAGCCCCAGCATTTT. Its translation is CASSEIFTQGRGQPQHF.

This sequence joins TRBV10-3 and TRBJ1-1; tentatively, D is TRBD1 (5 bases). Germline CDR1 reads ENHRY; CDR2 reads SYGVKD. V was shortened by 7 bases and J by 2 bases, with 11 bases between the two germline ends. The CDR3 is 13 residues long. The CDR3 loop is CAINRGFNTEAFF. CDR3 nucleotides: TGTGCCATCAATAGGGGCTTCAACACTGAAGCTTTCTTT.